This TCR beta chain is from a study of blood T cells in healthy people across ages. CDR1 is SQVTM, CDR2 ANQGSEA, per germline. This CDR3 has 14 amino acids. Sample-barcoded 5' priming and a J-beta primer mix drove a second PCR of 7 to 11 cycles. MiXCR, run by TCRdb on the 5' RACE reads, gives a single entry per CDR3 protein. The data contain about 1.4 million distinct CDR3 sequences, approximately 59% of them singletons. The material sequenced was blood. This sequence originates from a young man in good health. The chain links TRBV29-1 to TRBJ2-5; D possibly matches TRBD1 or TRBD2 (5 bases each). The better agreement between TRBJ2-7 and the DNA end casts doubt on the J call. The CDR3 sequence: CSVGSRGRAYEQYF. CDR3 DNA: TGCAGCGTTGGTTCTCGGGGACGCGCCTACGAGCAGTACTTC.